This T cell receptor beta chain originates from a study of human T cells and chemical hapten exposure. At the level of the study: TCR yields differed between samples (mainly from small differences in pooled library volume).

The CDR3 runs 17 residues. Trimming shortened V by 8 bases and J by 8 bases, and 27 bases separated the two germline ends. As to time point: patch test 3, about 24 weeks after DPC sensitization. Treatment described: therapeutic diphenylcyclopropenone sensitization with weekly scalp DPC. Of note for this clonotype: Its antigen is not known.

Findings and limits, study-wide: Each of the donors had alopecia, so their immune responses may not resemble those of healthy people.

Via MiXCR, TCRdb re-called the RACE reads, giving one row per CDR3 protein. The sample lists about 190,000 distinct CDR3 sequences; under 30% were seen once. The V call is TRBV12-3 or TRBV12-4, the J call TRBJ1-4; a weak D match, TRBD1 (6 bases). The sequence came from a woman between 40 and 55 years old with alopecia areata. Some clones in this sample may be carry-over from other donors' samples. Sequencing was performed on whole blood, taken in connection with sensitization to the hapten diphenylcyclopropenone (DPC). The CDR3 nucleotides read TGTGCCAGCGGAACCGACGCCTACAGGGTTGGGCTCGAAAAACTGTTTTTT. This encodes CASGTDAYRVGLEKLFF.